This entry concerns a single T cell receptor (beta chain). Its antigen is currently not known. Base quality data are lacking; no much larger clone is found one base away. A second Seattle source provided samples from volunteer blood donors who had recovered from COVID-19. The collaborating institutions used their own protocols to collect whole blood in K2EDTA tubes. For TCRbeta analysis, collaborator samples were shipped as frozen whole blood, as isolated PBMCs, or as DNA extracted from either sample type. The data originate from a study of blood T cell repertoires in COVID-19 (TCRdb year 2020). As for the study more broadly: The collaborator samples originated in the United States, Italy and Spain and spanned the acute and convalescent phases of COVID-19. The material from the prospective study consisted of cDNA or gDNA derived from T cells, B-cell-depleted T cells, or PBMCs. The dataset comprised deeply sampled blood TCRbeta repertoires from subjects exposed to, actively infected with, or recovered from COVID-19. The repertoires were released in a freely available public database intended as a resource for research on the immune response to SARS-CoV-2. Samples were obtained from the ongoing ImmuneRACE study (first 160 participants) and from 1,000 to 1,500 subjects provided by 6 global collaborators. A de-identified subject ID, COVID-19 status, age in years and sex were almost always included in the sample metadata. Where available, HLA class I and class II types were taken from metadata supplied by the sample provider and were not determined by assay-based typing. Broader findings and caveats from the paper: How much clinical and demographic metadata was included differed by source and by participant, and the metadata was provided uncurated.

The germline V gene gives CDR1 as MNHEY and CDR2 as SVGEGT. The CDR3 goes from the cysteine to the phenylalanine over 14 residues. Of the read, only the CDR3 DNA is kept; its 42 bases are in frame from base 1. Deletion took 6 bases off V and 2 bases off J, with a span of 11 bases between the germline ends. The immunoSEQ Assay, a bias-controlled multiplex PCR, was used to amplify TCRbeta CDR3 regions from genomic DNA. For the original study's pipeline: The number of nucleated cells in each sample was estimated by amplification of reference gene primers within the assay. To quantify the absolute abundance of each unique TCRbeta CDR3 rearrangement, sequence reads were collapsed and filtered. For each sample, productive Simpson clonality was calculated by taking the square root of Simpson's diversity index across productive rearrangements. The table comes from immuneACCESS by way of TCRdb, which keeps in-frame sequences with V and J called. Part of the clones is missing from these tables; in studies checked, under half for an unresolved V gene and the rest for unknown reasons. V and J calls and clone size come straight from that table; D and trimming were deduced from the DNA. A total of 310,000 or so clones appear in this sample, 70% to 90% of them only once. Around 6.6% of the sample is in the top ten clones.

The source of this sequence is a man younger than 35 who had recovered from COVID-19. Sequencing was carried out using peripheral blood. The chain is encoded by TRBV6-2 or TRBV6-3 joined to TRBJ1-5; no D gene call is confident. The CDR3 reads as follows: CASSHIEGNQPQHF. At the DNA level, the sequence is TGTGCCAGCAGCCACATAGAGGGCAATCAGCCCCAGCATTTT.